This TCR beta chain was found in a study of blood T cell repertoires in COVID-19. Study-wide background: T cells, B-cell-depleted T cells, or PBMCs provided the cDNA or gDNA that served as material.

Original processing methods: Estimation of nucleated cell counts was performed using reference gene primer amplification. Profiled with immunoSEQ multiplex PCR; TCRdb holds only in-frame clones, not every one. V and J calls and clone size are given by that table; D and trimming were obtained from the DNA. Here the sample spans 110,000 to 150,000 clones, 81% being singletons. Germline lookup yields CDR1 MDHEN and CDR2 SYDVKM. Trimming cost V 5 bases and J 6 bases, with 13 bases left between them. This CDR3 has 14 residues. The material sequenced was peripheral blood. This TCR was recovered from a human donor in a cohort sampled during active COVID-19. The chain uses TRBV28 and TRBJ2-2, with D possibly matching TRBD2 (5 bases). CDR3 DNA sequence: TGTGCCAGCAGTCCCAGGAGGTTGGCCGGGGAGCTGTTTTTT. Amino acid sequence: CASSPRRLAGELFF. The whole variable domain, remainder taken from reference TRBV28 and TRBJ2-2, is DVKVTQSSRYLVKRTGEKVFLECVQDMDHENMFWYRQDPGLGLRLIYFSYDVKMKEKGDIPEGYSVSREKKERFSLILESASTNQTSMYLCASSPRRLAGELFFGEGSRLTVL.